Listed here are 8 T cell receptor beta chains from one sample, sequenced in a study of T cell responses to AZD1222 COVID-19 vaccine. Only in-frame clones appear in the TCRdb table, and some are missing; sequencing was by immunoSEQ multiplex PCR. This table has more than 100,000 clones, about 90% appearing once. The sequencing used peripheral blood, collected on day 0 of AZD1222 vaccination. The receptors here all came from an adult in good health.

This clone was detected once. DNA of the CDR3: TGTGCCAGCACCAGCGGGAGGGGCTCCTACAATGAGCAGTTCTTC. Encoded protein: CASTSGRGSYNEQFF. The chain employs TRBV2 and TRBJ2-1; 10 positions match TRBD2. The CDR3 contains 15 residues. Losses at the gene ends were 7 bases for V and 0 bases for J; bases not matched to a gene: 3. Germline CDR1 reads SNHLY; CDR2 reads FYNNEI.

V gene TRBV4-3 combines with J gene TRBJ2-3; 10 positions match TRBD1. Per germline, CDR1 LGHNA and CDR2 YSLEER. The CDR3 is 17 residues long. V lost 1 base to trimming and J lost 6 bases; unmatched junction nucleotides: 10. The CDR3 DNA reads TGCGCCAGCAGCCAAGGAACCGGGACAGGGGTCGGGGATACGCAGTATTTT. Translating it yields CASSQGTGTGVGDTQYF.

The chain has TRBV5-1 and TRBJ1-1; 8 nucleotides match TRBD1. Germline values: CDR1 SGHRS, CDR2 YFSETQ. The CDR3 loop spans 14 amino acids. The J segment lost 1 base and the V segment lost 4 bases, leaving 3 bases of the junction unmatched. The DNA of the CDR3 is TGCGCCAGCAGCCGGGGGACAGGGAACACTGAAGCTTTCTTT. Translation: CASSRGTGNTEAFF.

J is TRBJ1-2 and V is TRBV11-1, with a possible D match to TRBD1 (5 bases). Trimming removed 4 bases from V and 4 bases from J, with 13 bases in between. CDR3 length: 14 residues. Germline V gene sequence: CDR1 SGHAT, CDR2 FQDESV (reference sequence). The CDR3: CASSYNGATYGYTF. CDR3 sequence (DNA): TGTGCCAGCAGCTATAACGGGGCTACCTATGGCTACACCTTC.

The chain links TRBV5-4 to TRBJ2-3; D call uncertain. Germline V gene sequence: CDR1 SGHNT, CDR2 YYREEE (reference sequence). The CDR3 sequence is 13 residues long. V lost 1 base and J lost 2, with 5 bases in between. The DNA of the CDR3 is TGTGCCAGCAGCTTGCCAGTCACAGATACGCAGTATTTT. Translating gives CASSLPVTDTQYF.

The DNA of the CDR3 is TGTGCCAGCAGCCTAGAGGGGACCACGAACACTGAAGCTTTCTTT. Translation gives CASSLEGTTNTEAFF. This chain joins TRBV3-1 (or the pseudogene TRBV3-2) and TRBJ1-1, with D perhaps TRBD1 (5 bases). CDR3 size: 15 residues. Germline V gene lookup returns CDR1 LGHDT and CDR2 YNNKEL (reference sequence). V was cut by 4 bases and J by 1 base, with 13 bases left in between.

The CDR3 DNA follows: TGTGCCAGCAGCACGGGACAGAGCTCCTACAATGAGCAGTTCTTC. This gives the protein CASSTGQSSYNEQFF. The V gene is TRBV5-8, the J gene TRBJ2-1, with 7 bases that match TRBD1. This CDR3 has 15 residues. In germline, CDR1 is SGHTS, CDR2 YDEGEE. The V gene end was trimmed by 4 bases and the J gene end by 0 bases; junction bases not matched to a gene: 4.

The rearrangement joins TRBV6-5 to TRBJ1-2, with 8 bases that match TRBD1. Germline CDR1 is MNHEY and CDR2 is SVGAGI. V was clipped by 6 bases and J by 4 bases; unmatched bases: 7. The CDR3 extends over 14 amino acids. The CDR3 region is CASRDGQGLYGYTF. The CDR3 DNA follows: TGTGCCAGCAGGGATGGACAGGGCCTCTATGGCTACACCTTC.